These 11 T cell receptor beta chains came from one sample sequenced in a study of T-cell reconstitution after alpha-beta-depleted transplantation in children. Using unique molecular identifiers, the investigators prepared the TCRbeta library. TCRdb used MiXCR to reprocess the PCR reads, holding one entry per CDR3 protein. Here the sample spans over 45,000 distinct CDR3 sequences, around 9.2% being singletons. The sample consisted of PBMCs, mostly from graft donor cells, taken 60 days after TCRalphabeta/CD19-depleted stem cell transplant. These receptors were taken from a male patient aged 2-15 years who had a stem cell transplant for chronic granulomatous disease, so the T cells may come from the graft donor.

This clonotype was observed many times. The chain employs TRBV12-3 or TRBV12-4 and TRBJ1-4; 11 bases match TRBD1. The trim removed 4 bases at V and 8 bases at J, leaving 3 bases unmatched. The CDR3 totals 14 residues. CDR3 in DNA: TGTGCCAGCAGTTATCGGGACAGGGGGGAAAAACTGTTTTTT. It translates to CASSYRDRGEKLFF.

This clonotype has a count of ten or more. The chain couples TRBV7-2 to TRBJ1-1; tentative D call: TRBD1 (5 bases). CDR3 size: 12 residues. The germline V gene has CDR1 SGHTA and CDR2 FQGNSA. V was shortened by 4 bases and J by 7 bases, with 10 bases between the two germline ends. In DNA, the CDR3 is TGTGCCAGCAGCTCCCAGGGAATTGAAGCTTTCTTT. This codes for CASSSQGIEAFF.

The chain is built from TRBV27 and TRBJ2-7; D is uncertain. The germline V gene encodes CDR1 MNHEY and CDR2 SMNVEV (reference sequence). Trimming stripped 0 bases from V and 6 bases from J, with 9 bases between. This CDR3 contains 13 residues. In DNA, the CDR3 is TGTGCCAGCAGTTTATCCGGGTGGGCCGAGCAGTACTTC. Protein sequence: CASSLSGWAEQYF.

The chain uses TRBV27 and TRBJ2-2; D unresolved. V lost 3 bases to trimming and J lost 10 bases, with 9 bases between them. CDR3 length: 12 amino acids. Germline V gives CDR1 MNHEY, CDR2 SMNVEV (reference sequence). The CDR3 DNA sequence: TGTGCCAGCAGTTTCCCCGGAGCGGAGCTGTTTTTT. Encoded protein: CASSFPGAELFF.

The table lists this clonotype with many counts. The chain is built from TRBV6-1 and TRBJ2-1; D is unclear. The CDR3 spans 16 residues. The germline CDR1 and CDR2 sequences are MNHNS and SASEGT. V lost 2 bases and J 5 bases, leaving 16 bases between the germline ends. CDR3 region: CASSEIPPDNNNEQFF. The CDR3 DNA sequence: TGTGCCAGCAGTGAAATCCCACCGGATAATAACAATGAGCAGTTCTTC.

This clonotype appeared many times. Written as DNA, the CDR3 is TGTGCCAGCAGTTACCTCGCAGGGCTTTATGGCTACACCTTC. Amino acids: CASSYLAGLYGYTF. V usage is TRBV6-2 or TRBV6-3 and J usage is TRBJ1-2; D might be TRBD1 (5 bases). Germline V gives CDR1 MNHEY, CDR2 SVGEGT. The CDR3 has 14 residues. Trimming removed 2 bases from V and 5 bases from J, with 12 bases in between.

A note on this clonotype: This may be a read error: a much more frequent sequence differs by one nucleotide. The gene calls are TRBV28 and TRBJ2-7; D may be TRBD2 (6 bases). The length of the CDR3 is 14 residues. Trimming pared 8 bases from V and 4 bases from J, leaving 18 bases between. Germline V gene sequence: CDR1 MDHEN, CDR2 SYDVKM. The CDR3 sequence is CASVFLGGAYEQYF. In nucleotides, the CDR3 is TGTGCCAGCGTCTTTCTTGGCGGGGCTTACGAGCAGTACTTC.

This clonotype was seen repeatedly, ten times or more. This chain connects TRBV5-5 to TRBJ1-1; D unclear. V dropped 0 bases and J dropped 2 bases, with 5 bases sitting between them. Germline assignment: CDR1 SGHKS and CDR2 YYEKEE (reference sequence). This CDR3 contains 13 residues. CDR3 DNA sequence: TGTGCCAGCAGCTTGGCAATAAACACTGAAGCTTTCTTT. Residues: CASSLAINTEAFF.

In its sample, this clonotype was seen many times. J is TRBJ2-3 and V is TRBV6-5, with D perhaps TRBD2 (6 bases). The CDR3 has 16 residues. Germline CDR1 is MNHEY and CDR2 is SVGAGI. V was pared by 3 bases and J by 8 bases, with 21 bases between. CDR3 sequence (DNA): TGTGCCAGCAGTTATCAGTCGTCGGGAGTCGGTGGTACGCAGTATTTT. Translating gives CASSYQSSGVGGTQYF.

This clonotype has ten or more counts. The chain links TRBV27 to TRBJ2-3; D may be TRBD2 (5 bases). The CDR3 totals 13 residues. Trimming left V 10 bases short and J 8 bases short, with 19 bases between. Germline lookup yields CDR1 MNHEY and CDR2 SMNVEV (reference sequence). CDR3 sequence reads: CATISSEGGTQYF. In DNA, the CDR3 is TGTGCCACCATCTCGTCCGAGGGTGGTACGCAGTATTTT.

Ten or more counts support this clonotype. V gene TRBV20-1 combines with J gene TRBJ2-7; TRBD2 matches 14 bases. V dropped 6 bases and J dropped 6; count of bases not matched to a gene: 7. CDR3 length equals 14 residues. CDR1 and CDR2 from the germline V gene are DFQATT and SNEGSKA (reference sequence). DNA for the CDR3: TGCAGTGCCCCGTCGGGACTAGCGGGAGTCGAGCAGTACTTC. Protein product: CSAPSGLAGVEQYF.